This TCR beta chain was sequenced for a study of T cell repertoires in cytomegalovirus infection. The V end lost 2 bases, the J end lost 0 bases, and 7 bases lay between the germline ends. This CDR3 region has 14 residues. Germline V CDR1 and CDR2: SEHNR, FQNEAQ (reference sequence). Many counts were recorded for this clonotype. Via MiXCR, TCRdb re-called the reads, giving one row per CDR3 protein. Here the sample spans about 76,000 distinct CDR3 sequences, 3.7% being singletons. The TCR was taken from a human donor in good health (CMV status not recorded). Some clones in this sample may be carry-over from other donors' samples. The gene calls are TRBV7-9 and TRBJ1-2; D is unresolved. Sequencing was done on a sample of PBMCs. CDR3 in amino acids: CASSLIVSNYGYTF. Here the CDR3 DNA reads TGTGCCAGCAGCTTAATCGTTTCTAACTATGGCTACACCTTC.